This TCR beta chain was obtained from a study of blood T cell repertoires in COVID-19. Generated by immunoSEQ multiplex PCR, the TCRdb table keeps only in-frame clones and is missing some. This sample has 490,000 or so clones; 88% occur once, and the top ten carry less than 2%. The CDR3 covers 13 residues. V trimming: 9 bases; J trimming: 3 bases; junction bases outside the gene matches: 4. Sequencing input: PBMCs or T cells enriched from blood (not recorded which). The receptor was derived from a woman aged 35 to 49 who had recovered from COVID-19. The rearrangement links TRBV12-3 or TRBV12-4 to TRBJ2-3, with 9 bases fitting TRBD2. CDR3 sequence: CARRAGGTDTQYF. The CDR3 coding sequence is TGTGCCAGGAGAGCGGGAGGTACAGATACGCAGTATTTT.